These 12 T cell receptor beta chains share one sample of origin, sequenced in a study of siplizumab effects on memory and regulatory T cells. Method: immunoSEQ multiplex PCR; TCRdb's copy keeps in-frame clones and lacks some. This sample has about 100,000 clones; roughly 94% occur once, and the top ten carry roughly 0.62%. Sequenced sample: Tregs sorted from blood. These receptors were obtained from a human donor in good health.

The CDR3 reads CASSPQSFIGTDTQYF. The CDR3 DNA reads as TGTGCCAGCTCACCACAATCGTTCATTGGGACAGATACGCAGTATTTT. The chain joins TRBV18 to TRBJ2-3; no reliable D call. V lost 1 base, J lost 3 bases, and 14 bases lay in between. This CDR3 is 16 amino acids long. From germline, CDR1 is KGHSH and CDR2 LQKENI.

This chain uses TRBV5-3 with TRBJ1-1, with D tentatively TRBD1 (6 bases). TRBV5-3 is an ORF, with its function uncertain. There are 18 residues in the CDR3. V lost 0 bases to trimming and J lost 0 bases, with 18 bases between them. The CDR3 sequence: CARSLARDTVIMNTEAFF. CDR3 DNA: TGTGCCAGAAGCTTGGCCCGGGACACTGTTATCATGAACACTGAAGCTTTCTTT.

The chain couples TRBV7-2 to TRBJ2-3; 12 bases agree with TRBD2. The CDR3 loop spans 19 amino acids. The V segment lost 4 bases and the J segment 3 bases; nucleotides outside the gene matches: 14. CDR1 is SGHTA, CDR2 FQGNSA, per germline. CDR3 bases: TGTGCCAGCAGCTCCAGAATATTCACTAGCGGGAGGTATACAGATACGCAGTATTTT. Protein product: CASSSRIFTSGRYTDTQYF.

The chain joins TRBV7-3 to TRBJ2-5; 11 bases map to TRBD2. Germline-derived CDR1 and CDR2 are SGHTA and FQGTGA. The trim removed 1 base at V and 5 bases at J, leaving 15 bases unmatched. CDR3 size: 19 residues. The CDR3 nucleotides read TGTGCCAGCAGCTTAATGGGCCCACTTCTAGCGGGAGGAGGCGAGACCCAGTACTTC. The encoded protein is CASSLMGPLLAGGGETQYF.

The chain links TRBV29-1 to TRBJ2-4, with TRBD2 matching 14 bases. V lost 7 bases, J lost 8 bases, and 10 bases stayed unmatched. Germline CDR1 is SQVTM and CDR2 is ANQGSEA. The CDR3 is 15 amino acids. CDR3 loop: CSANLMGLAGDIQYF. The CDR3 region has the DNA TGCAGCGCTAATTTAATGGGACTAGCGGGAGACATTCAGTACTTC.

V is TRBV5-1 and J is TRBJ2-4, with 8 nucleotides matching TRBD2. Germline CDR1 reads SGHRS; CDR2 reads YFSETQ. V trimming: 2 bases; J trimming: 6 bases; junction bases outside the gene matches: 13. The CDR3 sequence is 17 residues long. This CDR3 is CASSFLSGNPERNIQYF. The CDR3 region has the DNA TGCGCCAGCAGCTTTCTTAGCGGGAATCCAGAAAGAAACATTCAGTACTTC.

Written as DNA, the CDR3 is TGCGCCAGCAGGAAATCGGGAGCGGGGGGCACAGATACGCAGTATTTT. Amino acid sequence: CASRKSGAGGTDTQYF. This chain joins TRBV5-1 and TRBJ2-3; 8 bases are shared with TRBD2. With 5 bases clipped from V and 1 base from J, the junction kept 9 bases outside the gene matches. The CDR3 has 16 residues. From germline, CDR1 is SGHRS and CDR2 YFSETQ.

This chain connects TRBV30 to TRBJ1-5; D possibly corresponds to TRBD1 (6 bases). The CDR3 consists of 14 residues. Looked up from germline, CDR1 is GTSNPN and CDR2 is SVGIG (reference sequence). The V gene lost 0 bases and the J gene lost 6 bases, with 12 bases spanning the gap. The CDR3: CAWSVGGAGQPQHF. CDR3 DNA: TGTGCCTGGAGTGTAGGGGGGGCTGGTCAGCCCCAGCATTTT.

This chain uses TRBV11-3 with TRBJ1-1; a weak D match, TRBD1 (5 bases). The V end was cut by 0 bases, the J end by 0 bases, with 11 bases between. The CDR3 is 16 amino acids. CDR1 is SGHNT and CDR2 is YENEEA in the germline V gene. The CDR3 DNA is TGTGCCAGCAGCTTAGATTCTTGGACAATGAACACTGAAGCTTTCTTT. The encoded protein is CASSLDSWTMNTEAFF.

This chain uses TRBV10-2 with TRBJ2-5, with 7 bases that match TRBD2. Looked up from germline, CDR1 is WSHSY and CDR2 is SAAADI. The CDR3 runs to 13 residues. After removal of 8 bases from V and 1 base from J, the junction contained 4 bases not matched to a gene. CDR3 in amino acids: CASRSSGQETQYF. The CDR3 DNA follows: TGCGCCAGCCGGTCTAGCGGCCAAGAGACCCAGTACTTC.

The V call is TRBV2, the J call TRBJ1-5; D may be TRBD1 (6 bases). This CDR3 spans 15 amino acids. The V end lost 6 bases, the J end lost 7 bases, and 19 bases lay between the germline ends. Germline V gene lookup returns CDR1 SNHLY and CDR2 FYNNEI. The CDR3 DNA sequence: TGTGCCAGCAGGGATCGACAGGAAGGCAGCCAGCCCCAGCATTTT. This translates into CASRDRQEGSQPQHF.

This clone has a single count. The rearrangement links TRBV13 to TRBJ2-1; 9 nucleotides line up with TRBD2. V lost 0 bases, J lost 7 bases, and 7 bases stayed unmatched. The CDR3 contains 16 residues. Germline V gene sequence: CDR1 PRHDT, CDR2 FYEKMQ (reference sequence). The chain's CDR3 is CASSLGAGGAWNEQFF. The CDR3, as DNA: TGTGCCAGCAGCTTAGGCGCGGGGGGGGCGTGGAATGAGCAGTTCTTC.